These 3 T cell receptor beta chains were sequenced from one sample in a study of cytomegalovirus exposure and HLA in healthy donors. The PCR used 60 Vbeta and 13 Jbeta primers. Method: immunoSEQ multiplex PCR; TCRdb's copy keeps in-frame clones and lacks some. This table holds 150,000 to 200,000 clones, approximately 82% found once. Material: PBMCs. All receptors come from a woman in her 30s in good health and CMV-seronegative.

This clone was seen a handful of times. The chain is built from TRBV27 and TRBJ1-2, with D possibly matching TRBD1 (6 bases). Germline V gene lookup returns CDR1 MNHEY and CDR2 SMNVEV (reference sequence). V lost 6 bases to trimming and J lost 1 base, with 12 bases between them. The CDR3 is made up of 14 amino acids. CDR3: CASSPYRDNYGYTF. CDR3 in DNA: TGTGCCAGCAGCCCCTACAGGGATAACTATGGCTACACCTTC.

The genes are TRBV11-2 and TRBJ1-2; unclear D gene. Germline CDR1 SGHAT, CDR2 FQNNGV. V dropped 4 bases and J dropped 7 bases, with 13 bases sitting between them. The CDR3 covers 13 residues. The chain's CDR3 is CASSSGFLPGYTF. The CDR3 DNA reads TGTGCCAGCAGCTCGGGATTTCTCCCTGGCTACACCTTC.

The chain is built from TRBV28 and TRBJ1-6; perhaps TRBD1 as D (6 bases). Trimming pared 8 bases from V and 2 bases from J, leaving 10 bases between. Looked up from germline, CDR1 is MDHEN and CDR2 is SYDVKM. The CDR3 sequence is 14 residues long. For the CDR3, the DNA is TGTGCCAGCCAACCAGGGGCCTATAATTCACCCCTCCACTTT. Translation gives CASQPGAYNSPLHF. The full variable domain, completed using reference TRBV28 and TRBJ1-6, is DVKVTQSSRYLVKRTGEKVFLECVQDMDHENMFWYRQDPGLGLRLIYFSYDVKMKEKGDIPEGYSVSREKKERFSLILESASTNQTSMYLCASQPGAYNSPLHFGNGTRLTVT.